This TCR beta chain stems from a study of cytomegalovirus exposure and HLA in healthy donors. Primers included in the PCR were 60 Vbeta and 13 Jbeta primers. Sequencing used immunoSEQ multiplex PCR; TCRdb keeps in-frame clones, though not all of them. Of approximately 160,000 clones detected, 77% appear once; the ten largest clones hold about 1.4%. Deletions cut 3 bases from V and 0 bases from J, with 14 bases between. The CDR3 is 16 amino acids. Germline assignment: CDR1 LNHDA and CDR2 SQIVND (reference sequence). Study outcomes and limitations: Immune exposure was documented only through CMV serostatus. A later analysis linked 15,000 to 20,000 TCR beta sequences to HLA alleles at 0.05 false discovery rate.

Remarks on this clone: What it binds is unknown.

The source is a woman in her 30s in good health and CMV-seropositive. Sequenced input: PBMCs. This chain links TRBV19 with TRBJ1-2, with D hard to call. The CDR3 DNA sequence: TGTGCCAGTAGTATCGCGGCGGGAACTCCTAACTATGGCTACACCTTC. Encoded protein: CASSIAAGTPNYGYTF.